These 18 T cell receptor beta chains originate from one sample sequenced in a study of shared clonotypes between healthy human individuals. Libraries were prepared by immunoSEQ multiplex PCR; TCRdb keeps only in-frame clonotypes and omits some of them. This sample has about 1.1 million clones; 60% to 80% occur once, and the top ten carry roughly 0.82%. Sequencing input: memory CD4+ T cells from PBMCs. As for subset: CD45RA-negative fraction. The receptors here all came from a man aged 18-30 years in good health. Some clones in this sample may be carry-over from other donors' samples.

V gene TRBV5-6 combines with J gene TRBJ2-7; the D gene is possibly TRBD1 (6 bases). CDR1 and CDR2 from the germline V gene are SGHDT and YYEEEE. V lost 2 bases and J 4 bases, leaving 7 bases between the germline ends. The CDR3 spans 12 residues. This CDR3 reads CASSLQGYEQYF. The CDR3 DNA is TGTGCCAGCAGCTTACAGGGTTACGAGCAGTACTTC. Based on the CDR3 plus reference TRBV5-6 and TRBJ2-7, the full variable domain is DAGVTQSPTHLIKTRGQQVTLRCSPKSGHDTVSWYQQALGQGPQFIFQYYEEEERQRGNFPDRFSGHQFPNYSSELNVNALLLGDSALYLCASSLQGYEQYFGPGTRLTVT.

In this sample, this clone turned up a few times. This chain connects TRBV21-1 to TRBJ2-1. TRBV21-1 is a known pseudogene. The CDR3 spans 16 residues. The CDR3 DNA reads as TGTGCCAGCAGCAACCCTCACGGAGCAGGTGGGAATGAGCAGTTCTTC. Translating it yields CASSNPHGAGGNEQFF.

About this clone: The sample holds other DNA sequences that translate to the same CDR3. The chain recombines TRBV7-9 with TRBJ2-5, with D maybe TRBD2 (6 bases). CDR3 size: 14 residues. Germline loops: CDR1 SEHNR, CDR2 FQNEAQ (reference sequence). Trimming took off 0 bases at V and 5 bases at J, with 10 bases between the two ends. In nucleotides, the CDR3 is TGTGCCAGCAGCTTAGCGGGAGGCGCCGAGACCCAGTACTTC. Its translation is CASSLAGGAETQYF.

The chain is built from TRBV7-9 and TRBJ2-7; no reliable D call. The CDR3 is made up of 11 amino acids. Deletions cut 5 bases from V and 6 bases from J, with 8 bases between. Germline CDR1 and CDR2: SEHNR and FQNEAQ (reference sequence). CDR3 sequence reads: CASSRMAEQYF. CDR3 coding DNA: TGTGCCAGCAGCCGTATGGCCGAGCAGTACTTC.

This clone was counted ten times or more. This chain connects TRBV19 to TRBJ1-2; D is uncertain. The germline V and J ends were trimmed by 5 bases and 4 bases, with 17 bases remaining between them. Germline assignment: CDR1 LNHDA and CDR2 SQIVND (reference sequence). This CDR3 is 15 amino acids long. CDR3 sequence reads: CASSSRRVWSYGYTF. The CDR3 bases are TGTGCCAGTAGTTCGAGACGGGTATGGAGCTATGGCTACACCTTC.

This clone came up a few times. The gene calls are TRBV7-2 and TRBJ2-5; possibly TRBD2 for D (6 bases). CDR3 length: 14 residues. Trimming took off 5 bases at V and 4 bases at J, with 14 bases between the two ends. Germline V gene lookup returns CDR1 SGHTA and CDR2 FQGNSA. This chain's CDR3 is CASSAMGGGETQYF. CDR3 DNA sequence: TGTGCCAGCAGCGCGATGGGGGGAGGAGAGACCCAGTACTTC.

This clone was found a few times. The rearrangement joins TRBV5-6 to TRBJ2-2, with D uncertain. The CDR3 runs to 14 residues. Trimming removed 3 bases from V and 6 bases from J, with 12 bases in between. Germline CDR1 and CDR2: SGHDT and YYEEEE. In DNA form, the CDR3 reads TGTGCCAGCAGCTCCTCTGGCGGCGCCGGGGAGCTGTTTTTT. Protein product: CASSSSGGAGELFF.

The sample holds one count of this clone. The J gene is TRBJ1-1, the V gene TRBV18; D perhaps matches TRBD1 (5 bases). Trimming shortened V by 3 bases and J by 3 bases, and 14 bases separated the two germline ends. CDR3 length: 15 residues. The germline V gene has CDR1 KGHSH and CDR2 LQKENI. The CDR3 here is CASSPGRGEHTEAFF. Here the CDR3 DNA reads TGTGCCAGCTCACCCGGCCGGGGGGAACACACTGAAGCTTTCTTT.

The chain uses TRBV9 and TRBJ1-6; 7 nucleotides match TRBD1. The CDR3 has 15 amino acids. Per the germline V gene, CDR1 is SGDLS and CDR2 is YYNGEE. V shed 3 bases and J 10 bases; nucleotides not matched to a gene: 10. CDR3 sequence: CASSANRGGESPLHF. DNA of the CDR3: TGTGCCAGCAGCGCCAACAGGGGAGGCGAATCACCCCTCCACTTT.

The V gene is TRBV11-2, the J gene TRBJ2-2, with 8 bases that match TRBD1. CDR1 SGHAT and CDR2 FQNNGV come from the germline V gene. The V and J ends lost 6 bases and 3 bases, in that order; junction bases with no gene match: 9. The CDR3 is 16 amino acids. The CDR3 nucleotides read TGTGCCAGCAGTTCTAACCCAGGGGGCTACACCGGGGAGCTGTTTTTT. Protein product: CASSSNPGGYTGELFF.

The CDR3 DNA sequence: TGTGCCAGCAGTTTTCGCCAGTTGAGGTCCTACGAGCAGTACTTC. It specifies CASSFRQLRSYEQYF. This chain links TRBV28 with TRBJ2-7, with unresolved D. The germline V and J ends were trimmed by 3 bases and 1 base, with 13 bases remaining between them. Germline values: CDR1 MDHEN, CDR2 SYDVKM. The CDR3 has 15 amino acids.

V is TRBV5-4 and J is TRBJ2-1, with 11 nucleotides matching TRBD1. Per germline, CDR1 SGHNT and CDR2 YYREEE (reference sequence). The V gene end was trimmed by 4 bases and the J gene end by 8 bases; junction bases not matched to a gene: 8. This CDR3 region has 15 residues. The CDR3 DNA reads TGTGCCAGCAGCCGACCGGGACAGGGGGTTTATGAGCAGTTCTTC. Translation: CASSRPGQGVYEQFF.

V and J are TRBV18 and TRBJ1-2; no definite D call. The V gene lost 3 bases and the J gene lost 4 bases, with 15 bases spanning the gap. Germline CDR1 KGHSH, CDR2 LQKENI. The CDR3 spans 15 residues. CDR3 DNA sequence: TGTGCCAGCTCACCGGGTAGAGCTAAGGGCTATGGCTACACCTTC. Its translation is CASSPGRAKGYGYTF.

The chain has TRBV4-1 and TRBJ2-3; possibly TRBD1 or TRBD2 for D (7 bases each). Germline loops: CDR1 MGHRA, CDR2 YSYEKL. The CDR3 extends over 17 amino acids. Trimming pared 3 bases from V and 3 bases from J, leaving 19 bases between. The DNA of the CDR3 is TGCGCCAGCAGCCATCTTTCGTCAGGGGGGGGGACAGATACGCAGTATTTT. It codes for CASSHLSSGGGTDTQYF.

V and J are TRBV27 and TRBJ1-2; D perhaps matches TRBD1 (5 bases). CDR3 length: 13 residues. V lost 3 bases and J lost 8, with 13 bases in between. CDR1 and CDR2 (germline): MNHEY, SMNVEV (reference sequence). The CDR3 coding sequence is TGTGCCAGCAGTTTCCAGGGACTGGGGGGCTACACCTTC. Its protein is CASSFQGLGGYTF.

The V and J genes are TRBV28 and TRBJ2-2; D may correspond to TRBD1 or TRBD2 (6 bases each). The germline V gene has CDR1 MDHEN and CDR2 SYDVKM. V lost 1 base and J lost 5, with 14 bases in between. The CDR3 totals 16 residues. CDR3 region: CASSLLGGAVTGELFF. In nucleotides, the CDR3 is TGTGCCAGCAGTTTATTGGGGGGCGCGGTAACCGGGGAGCTGTTTTTT. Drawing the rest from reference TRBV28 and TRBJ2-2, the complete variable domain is DVKVTQSSRYLVKRTGEKVFLECVQDMDHENMFWYRQDPGLGLRLIYFSYDVKMKEKGDIPEGYSVSREKKERFSLILESASTNQTSMYLCASSLLGGAVTGELFFGEGSRLTVL.

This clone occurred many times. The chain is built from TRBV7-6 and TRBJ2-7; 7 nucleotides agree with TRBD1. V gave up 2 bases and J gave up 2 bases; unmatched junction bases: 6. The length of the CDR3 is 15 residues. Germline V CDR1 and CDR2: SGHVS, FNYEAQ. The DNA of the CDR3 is TGTGCCAGCAGCTTAATGACAGGGACACCCTACGAGCAGTACTTC. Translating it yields CASSLMTGTPYEQYF.

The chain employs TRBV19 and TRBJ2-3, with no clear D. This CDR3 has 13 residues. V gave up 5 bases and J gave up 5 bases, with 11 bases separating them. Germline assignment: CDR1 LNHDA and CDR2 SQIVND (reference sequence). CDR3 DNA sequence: TGTGCCAGTAGTTTCGCCAGTCTAGATACGCAGTATTTT. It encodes CASSFASLDTQYF.